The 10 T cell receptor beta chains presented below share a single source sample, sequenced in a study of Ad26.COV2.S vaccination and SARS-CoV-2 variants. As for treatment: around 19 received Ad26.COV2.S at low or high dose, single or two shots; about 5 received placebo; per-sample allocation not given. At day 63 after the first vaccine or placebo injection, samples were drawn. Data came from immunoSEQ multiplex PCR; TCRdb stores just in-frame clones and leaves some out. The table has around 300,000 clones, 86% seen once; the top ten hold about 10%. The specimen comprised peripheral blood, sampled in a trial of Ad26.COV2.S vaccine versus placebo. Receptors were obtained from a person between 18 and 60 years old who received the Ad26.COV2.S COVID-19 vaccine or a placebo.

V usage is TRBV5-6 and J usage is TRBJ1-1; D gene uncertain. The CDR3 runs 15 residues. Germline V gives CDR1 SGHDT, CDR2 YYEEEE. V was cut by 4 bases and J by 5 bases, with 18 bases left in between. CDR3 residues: CASSPDAGLGTEAFF. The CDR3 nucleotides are TGTGCCAGCAGCCCTGACGCGGGCCTGGGGACTGAAGCTTTCTTT.

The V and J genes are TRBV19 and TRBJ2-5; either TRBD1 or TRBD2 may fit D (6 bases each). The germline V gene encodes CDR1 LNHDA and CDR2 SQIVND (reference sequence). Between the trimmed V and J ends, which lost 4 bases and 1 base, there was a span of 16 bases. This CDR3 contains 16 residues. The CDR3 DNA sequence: TGTGCCAGTAGTACCCCGGGGGCGGTGGGCCAAGAGACCCAGTACTTC. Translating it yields CASSTPGAVGQETQYF.

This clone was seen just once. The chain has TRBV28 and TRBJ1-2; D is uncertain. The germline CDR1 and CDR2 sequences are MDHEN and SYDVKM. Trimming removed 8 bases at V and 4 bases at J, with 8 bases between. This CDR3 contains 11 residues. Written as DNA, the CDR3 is TGTGCCAGCGCAGCCTCCTATGGCTACACCTTC. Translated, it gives CASAASYGYTF.

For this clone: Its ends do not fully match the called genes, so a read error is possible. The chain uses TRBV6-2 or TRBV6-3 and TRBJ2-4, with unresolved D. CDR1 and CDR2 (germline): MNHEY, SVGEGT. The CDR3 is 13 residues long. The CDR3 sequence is CASSLSRRNIRYF. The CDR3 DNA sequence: TGTGCCAGCAGTTTAAGCAGGCGTAACATTCGGTACTTC.

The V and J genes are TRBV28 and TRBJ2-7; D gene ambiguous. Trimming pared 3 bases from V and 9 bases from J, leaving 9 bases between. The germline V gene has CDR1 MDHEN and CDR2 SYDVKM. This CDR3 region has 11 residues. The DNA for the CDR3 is TGTGCCAGCAGTTTTCAAGGGTGGCAGTACTTC. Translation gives CASSFQGWQYF.

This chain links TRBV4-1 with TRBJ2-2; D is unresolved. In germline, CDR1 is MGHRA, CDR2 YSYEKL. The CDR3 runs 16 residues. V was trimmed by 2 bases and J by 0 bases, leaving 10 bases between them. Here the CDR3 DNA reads TGCGCCAGCAGCCAACAGACGGACGCGAACACCGGGGAGCTGTTTTTT. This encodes CASSQQTDANTGELFF.

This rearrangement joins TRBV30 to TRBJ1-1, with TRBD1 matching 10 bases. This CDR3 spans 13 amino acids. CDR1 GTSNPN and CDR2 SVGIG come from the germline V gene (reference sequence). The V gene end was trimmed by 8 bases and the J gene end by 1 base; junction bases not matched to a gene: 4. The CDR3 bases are TGTGCCAGACGGACAGGGGGGAACACTGAAGCTTTCTTT. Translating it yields CARRTGGNTEAFF.

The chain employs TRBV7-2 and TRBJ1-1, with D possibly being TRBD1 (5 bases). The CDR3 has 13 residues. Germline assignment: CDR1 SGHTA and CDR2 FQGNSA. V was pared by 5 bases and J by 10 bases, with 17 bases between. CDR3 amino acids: CASSLGGVVGAFF. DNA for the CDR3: TGTGCCAGCAGCCTTGGGGGAGTTGTTGGAGCTTTCTTT.

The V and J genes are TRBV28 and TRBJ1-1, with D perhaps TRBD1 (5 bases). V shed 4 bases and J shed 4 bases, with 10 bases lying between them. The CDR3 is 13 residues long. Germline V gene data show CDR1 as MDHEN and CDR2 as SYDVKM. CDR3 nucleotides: TGTGCCAGCAGTTCCACAGGTCCCACTGAAGCTTTCTTT. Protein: CASSSTGPTEAFF.

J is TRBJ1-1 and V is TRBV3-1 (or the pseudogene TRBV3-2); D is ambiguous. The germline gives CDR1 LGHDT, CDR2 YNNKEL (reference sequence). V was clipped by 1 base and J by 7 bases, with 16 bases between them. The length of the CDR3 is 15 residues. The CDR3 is CASSQAAIPAYEAFF. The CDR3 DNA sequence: TGTGCCAGCAGCCAAGCCGCTATCCCAGCCTATGAAGCTTTCTTT.